This paragraph covers one TCR beta chain sequence. A universal primer site and UMIs were added as TCR cDNA was made by 5'RACE template switching. TCRdb reprocessed the 5' RACE reads via MiXCR and lists one record per CDR3 protein. The sample lists over 300,000 distinct CDR3 sequences; 4.1% were seen once. These data come from a study of T cells after yellow fever vaccination. Trimming took 3 bases from V and 10 from J; bases not matched to a gene: 5. The CDR3 extends over 12 amino acids. The sample consisted of PBMCs, taken 5 days after the yellow fever booster vaccination. This sequence originates from a man between 18 and 29 years old who received the YFV17D yellow fever vaccine. The rearrangement uses TRBV12-3 or TRBV12-4 and TRBJ1-1; 7 nucleotides agree with TRBD1. The CDR3 DNA reads as TGTGCCAGCAGTTTGACAGGGTTGAGAGCTTTCTTT. Translating gives CASSLTGLRAFF.